This T cell receptor beta chain was identified during a study of CD8 T cells in Susac syndrome. Study findings and constraints: Susac syndrome CD4+ T cell repertoires showed no clonal expansion.

In regard to this clonotype: Its target is unknown.

When the RNA was reverse transcribed, random hexamers were used with an input of roughly 0.45 to 1 ug. One entry per CDR3 protein, called by TCRdb with MiXCR from the immunoSEQ multiplex PCR reads. In the table there are about 180,000 distinct CDR3 sequences, about 96% of which are singletons. V was pared by 1 base and J by 2 bases, with 16 bases between. Per germline, CDR1 SGHTA and CDR2 FQGNSA. The CDR3 covers 17 residues. Sequencing of TCR beta drew on CD8+ and CD4+ T cells from blood. Both CD4+ and CD8+ T cells were negatively isolated, and TEMRA cells underwent FACS enrichment. This TCR was recovered from a human donor with Susac syndrome. The source material was CD4+ T cells from PBMCs. The chain combines TRBV7-2 with TRBJ2-3; D gene ambiguous. The DNA for the CDR3 is TGTGCCAGCAGCTTAGGGTCTGATCCTATACCCACAGATACGCAGTATTTT. It codes for CASSLGSDPIPTDTQYF.